Listed below are T cell receptor beta chains from one sample, sequenced in a study of CD8 T cells in Susac syndrome. TCRdb re-called the immunoSEQ multiplex PCR reads through MiXCR, storing one row per CDR3 protein. The profile shows about 90,000 distinct CDR3 sequences, about 96% of them singletons. The sequencing sample was made of CD8+ T cells from PBMCs. These receptors originate from a human donor with Susac syndrome. The CDR3 runs from the conserved cysteine through the conserved F or W. The D gene is left open where the match is weak. A clone size is listed for some rows: how often the clone was seen (once, few, many), or a class if it is expanded.

TRBD2	TRBV7-9	.	TRBJ2-7	TGTGCCAGCAGCTCCCGGGGGGGTAGCTACGAGCAGTACTTC	CASSSRGGSYEQYF
TRBD2	TRBV27	.	TRBJ2-2	TGTGCCAGCAGTTTGCCCGGGACTAGGGAGCTGTTTTTT	CASSLPGTRELFF
.	TRBV7-3	.	TRBJ1-5	TGTGCCAGCAGCTTTGGGGTCCTCGGGGATCAGCCCCAGCATTTT	CASSFGVLGDQPQHF
.	TRBV4-1	once	TRBJ2-1	TGCGCCAGCAGCCAAGAGCCGGGCTCCTACAATGAGCAGTTCTTC	CASSQEPGSYNEQFF
TRBD2	TRBV28	once	TRBJ2-7	TGTGCCAGCAGTTTAACTAGCGGCCCCCGTCGAGAGCAGTACTTC	CASSLTSGPRREQYF
.	TRBV19	.	TRBJ2-7	TGTGCCAGTTCCCAGTCAGGGTTGGGATGGTCCGAGCAGTACTTC	CASSQSGLGWSEQYF
.	TRBV30	.	TRBJ2-1	TGTGCCTCGGAGGAGGGTGAGCAGTTCTTC	CASEEGEQFF
.	TRBV6-5	few	TRBJ1-1	TGTGCCAGCAGTCGCCTAAACACTGAAGCTTTCTTT	CASSRLNTEAFF
.	TRBV15	.	TRBJ1-1	TGTGCCACCAGAGAGGGGAGTAACACTGAAGCTTTCTTT	CATREGSNTEAFF
.	TRBV28	.	TRBJ2-1	TGTGCCAGCAGTTTATGGGGGGGACATGAGCAGTTCTTC	CASSLWGGHEQFF
.	TRBV7-9	once	TRBJ2-7	TGTGCCAGCAGCCCCCGAGACGGACAGTCTCCCGAGCAGTACTTC	CASSPRDGQSPEQYF
.	TRBV27	.	TRBJ1-6	TGTGCCAGCAGTTTCTCGCGGTCACCCCTCCACTTT	CASSFSRSPLHF
TRBD1	TRBV13	.	TRBJ1-2	TGTGCCAGCAGCTCTCCTGGGACAGCGGCTAACTATGGCTACACCTTC	CASSSPGTAANYGYTF
.	TRBV27	.	TRBJ2-7	TGTGCCAGCGGCCCCCTAGGGCAGAACGACGAGCAGTACTTC	CASGPLGQNDEQYF
.	TRBV15	.	TRBJ2-3	TGTGCCACCAGCGGGAGCGCAGATACGCAGTATTTT	CATSGSADTQYF
.	TRBV11-2	.	TRBJ1-4	TGTGCCAGCAGCCCAACCAGGGATCGGAGGGAAAAACTGTTTTTT	CASSPTRDRREKLFF
.	TRBV19	.	TRBJ1-2	TGTGCCAGTAGTCCTAAAGGAGTTGAACACCACTATGGCTACACCTTC	CASSPKGVEHHYGYTF
TRBD1	TRBV6-5	once	TRBJ1-4	TGTGCCAGCAGGTCCCAGACAGGGCTGAGTGAAAAACTGTTTTTT	CASRSQTGLSEKLFF
TRBD1	TRBV20-1	.	TRBJ2-7	TGCAGTGCCAGGGGACAGGGGCGCGAGCAGTACTTC	CSARGQGREQYF
.	TRBV12-5	.	TRBJ1-1	TGTGCTAGTGGTGTCACTTGGGAGGGTAGCGCTGAAGCTTTCTTT	CASGVTWEGSAEAFF
.	TRBV2	.	TRBJ2-7	TGTGCCAGCTGGGACCGAGACTCCTACGAGCAGTACTTC	CASWDRDSYEQYF
.	TRBV30	.	TRBJ1-1	TGTGCCTGGACGTCCCAGGGGACTGAAGCTTTCTTT	CAWTSQGTEAFF
.	TRBV6-2/TRBV6-3	once	TRBJ2-2	TGTGCCAGCAGTTACTCGATTATTCAGGACCTAAGGGGCACCGGGGAGCTGTTTTTT	CASSYSIIQDLRGTGELFF
.	TRBV30	.	TRBJ1-1	TGTGCCTGGAGTGCCGGACAGCTAAACACTGAAGCTTTCTTT	CAWSAGQLNTEAFF
TRBD1	TRBV29-1	.	TRBJ1-4	TGCAGCGCGACAGGGACTAATGAAAAACTGTTTTTT	CSATGTNEKLFF
.	TRBV6-5	.	TRBJ2-7	TGTGCCAGCAGTTACGGCGGGACGGAAACTTACGAGCAGTACTTC	CASSYGGTETYEQYF
.	TRBV4-2	.	TRBJ1-5	TGTGCCAGCAGCCAAGATCTCATCAGCAATCAGCCCCAGCATTTT	CASSQDLISNQPQHF
TRBD2	TRBV4-3	.	TRBJ2-6	TGCGCCAGCAGCCAAGGCCCCACTAGCGGGTTCTCTGGGGCCAACGTCCTGACTTTC	CASSQGPTSGFSGANVLTF
.	TRBV28	.	TRBJ2-3	TGTGCCAGCAGTGGTCCCACAGATACGCAGTATTTT	CASSGPTDTQYF
.	TRBV4-1	.	TRBJ2-7	TGCGCCAGCAGCCAAGGACCCCCGTCTGGCTACGAGCAGTACTTC	CASSQGPPSGYEQYF
TRBD1	TRBV7-9	.	TRBJ1-1	TGTGCCAGCAGCCCCGAGACAGGGGAAAACACTGAAGCTTTCTTT	CASSPETGENTEAFF
.	TRBV9	.	TRBJ1-5	TGTGCCAGCAGCGTAGGAACGGACGGTGGGCAGCCCCAGCATTTT	CASSVGTDGGQPQHF
TRBD2	TRBV11-3	.	TRBJ2-4	TGTGCCAGCAGCTTAGGGTCATCCGGGAGGGTAAACATTCAGTACTTC	CASSLGSSGRVNIQYF
.	TRBV30	.	TRBJ1-4	TGTGCCTGGAGTCTCCCGGTCTTTGGGGCGGAAAAACTGTTTTTT	CAWSLPVFGAEKLFF
.	TRBV30	.	TRBJ2-2	TGTGCCTGGAGTGTTCGGGGTATCAACACCGGGGAGCTGTTTTTT	CAWSVRGINTGELFF